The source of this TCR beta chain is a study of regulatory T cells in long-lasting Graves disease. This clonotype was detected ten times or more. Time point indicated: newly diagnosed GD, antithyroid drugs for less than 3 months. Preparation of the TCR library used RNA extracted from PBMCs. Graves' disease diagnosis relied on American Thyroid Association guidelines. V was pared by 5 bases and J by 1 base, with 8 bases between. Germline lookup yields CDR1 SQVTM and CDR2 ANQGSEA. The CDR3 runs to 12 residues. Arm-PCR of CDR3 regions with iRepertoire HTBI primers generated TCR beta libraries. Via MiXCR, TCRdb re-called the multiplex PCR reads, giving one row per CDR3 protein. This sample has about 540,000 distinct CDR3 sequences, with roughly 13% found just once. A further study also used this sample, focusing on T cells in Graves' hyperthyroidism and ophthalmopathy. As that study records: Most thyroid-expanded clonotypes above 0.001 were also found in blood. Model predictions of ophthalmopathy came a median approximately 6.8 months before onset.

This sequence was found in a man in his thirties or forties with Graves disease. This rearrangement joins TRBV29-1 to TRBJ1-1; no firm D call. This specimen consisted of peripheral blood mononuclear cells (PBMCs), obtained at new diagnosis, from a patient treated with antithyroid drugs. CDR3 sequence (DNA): TGCAGCGTTTGGATCGAGAACACTGAAGCTTTCTTT. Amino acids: CSVWIENTEAFF.